The sequence of this T cell receptor beta chain was determined in a study of CD8+ T cells in alopecia areata. The overall study: Severity in treated patients was scored by percentage of scalp area affected.

The treatment here: oral pan-JAK inhibitor, 5-10 mg twice daily. In each case, RNA was isolated and then reverse transcribed into cDNA as the sequencing template. The data were produced by immunoSEQ multiplex PCR, yet TCRdb's version contains in-frame clones alone and is incomplete. This table has 200,000 or so clones, more than 45% appearing once. The CDR3 covers 13 residues. Germline V gene data show CDR1 as SGHAT and CDR2 as FQDESV (reference sequence). The V and J ends lost 8 bases and 3 bases respectively, with 14 bases between them. The chain has TRBV11-1 and TRBJ2-7; perhaps D is TRBD1 or TRBD2 (5 bases each). This TCR derives from a human donor with alopecia areata. This material consisted of CD4+ T cells sorted from blood, taken at week 24, from a patient treated with tofacitinib. As DNA, the CDR3 is TGTGCCAGCTCACCGGGACCCTACTACGAGCAGTACTTC. Its protein product is CASSPGPYYEQYF.